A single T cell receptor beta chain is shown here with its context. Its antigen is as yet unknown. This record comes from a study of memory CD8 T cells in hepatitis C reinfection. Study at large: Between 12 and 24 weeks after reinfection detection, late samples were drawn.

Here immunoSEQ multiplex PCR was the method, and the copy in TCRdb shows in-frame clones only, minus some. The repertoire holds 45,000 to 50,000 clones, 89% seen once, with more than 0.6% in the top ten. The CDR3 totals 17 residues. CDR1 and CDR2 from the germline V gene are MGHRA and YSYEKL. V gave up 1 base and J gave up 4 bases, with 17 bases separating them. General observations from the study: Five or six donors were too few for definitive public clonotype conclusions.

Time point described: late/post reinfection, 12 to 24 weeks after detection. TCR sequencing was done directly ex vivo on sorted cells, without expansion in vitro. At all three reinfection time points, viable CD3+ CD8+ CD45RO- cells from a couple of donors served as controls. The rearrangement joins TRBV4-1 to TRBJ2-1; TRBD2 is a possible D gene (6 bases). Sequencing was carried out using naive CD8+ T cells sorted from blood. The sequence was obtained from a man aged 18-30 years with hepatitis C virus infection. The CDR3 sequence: CASSQAVRLDAYNEQFF. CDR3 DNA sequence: TGCGCCAGCAGCCAAGCGGTCAGACTAGACGCTTACAATGAGCAGTTCTTC.